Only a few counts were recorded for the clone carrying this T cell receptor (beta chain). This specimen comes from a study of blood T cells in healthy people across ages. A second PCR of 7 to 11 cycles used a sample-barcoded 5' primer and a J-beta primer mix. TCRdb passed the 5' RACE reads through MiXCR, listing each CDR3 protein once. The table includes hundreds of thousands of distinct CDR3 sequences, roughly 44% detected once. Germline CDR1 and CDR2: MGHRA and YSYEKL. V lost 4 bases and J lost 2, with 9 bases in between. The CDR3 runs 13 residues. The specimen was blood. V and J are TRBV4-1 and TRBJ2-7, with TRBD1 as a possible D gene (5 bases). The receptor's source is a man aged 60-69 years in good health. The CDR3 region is CASSPTTAYEQYF. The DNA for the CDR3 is TGCGCCAGCAGCCCGACGACAGCCTACGAGCAGTACTTC.